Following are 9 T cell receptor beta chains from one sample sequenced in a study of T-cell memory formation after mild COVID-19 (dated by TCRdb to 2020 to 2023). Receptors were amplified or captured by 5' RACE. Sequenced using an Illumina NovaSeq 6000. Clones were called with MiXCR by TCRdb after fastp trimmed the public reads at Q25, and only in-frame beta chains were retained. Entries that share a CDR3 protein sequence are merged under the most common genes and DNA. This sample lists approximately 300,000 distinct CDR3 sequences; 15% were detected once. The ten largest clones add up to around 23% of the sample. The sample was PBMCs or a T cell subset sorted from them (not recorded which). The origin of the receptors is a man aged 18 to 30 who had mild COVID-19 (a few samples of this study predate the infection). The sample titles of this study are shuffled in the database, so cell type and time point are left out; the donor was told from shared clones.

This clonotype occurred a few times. CDR3 protein: CATSRGDGTYEQYV. The CDR3 DNA sequence: TGTGCCACCAGCCGCGGGGACGGTACCTACGAGCAGTACGTC. The gene calls are TRBV15 and TRBJ2-7, with D maybe TRBD2 (6 bases). The CDR3 consists of 14 residues. The germline V gene encodes CDR1 LNHNV and CDR2 YYDKDF (reference sequence). Between the trimmed V and J ends, which lost 5 bases and 2 bases, there was a span of 13 bases.

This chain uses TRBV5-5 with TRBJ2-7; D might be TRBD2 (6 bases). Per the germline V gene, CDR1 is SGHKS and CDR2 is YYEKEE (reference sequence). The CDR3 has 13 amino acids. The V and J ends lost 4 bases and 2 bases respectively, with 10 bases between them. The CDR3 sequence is CASSGGPAYEQYF. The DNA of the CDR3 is TGTGCCAGCAGCGGAGGGCCGGCCTACGAGCAGTACTTC.

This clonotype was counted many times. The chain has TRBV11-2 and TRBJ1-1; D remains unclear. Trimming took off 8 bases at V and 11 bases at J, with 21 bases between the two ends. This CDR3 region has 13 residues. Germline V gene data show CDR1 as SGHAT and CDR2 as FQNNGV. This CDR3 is CASGIQEALGAFF. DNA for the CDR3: TGTGCCAGCGGCATTCAGGAGGCTTTAGGGGCTTTCTTT.

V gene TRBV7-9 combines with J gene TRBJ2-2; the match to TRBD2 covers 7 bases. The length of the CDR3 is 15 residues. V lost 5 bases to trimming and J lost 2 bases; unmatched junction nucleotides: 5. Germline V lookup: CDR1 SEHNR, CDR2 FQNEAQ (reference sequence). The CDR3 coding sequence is TGTGCCAGCAGCGAGACTAGCAGTAACACCGGGGAGCTGTTTTTT. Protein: CASSETSSNTGELFF.

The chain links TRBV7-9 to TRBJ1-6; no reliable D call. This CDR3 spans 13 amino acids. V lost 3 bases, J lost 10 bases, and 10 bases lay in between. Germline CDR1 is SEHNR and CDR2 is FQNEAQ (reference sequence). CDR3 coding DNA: TGTGCCAGCAGCTTGGAGGATGGGTCACCCCTCCACTTT. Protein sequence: CASSLEDGSPLHF. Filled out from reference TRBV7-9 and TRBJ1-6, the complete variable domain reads DTGVSQNPRHKITKRGQNVTFRCDPISEHNRLYWYRQTLGQGPEFLTYFQNEAQLEKSRLLSDRFSAERPKGSFSTLEIQRTEQGDSAMYLCASSLEDGSPLHFGNGTRLTVT.

This CDR3 is CSALTDRGSNQPQHF. The CDR3 DNA reads TGCAGTGCTCTAACCGACAGGGGGTCCAATCAGCCCCAGCATTTT. The V and J genes are TRBV20-1 and TRBJ1-5, with 9 bases lining up with TRBD1. The CDR3 is 15 residues long. The ends lost 5 bases at V and 3 bases at J; junction bases unmatched: 8. In germline, CDR1 is DFQATT, CDR2 SNEGSKA (reference sequence).

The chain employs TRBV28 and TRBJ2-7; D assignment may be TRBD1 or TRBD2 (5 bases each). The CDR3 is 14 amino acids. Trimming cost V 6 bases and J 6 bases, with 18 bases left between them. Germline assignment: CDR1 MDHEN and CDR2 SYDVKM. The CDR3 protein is CASRQGPGTGEQYV. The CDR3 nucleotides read TGTGCCAGCAGGCAAGGCCCGGGGACCGGCGAGCAGTACGTC.

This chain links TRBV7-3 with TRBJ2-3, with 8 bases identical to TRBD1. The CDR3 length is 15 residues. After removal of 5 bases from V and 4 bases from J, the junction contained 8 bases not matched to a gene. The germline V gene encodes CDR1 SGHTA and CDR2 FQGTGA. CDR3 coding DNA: TGTGCCAGCAGCCAAGACAGGGGTCGGGCAGATACGCAGTATTTT. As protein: CASSQDRGRADTQYF.

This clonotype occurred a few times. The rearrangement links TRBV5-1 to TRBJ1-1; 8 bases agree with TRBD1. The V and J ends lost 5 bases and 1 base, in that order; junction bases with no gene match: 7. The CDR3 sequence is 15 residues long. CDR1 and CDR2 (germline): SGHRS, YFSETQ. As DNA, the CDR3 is TGCGCCAGCAGACCGCCAGACAGGGGGAACACTGAAGCTTTCTTT. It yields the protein CASRPPDRGNTEAFF.